These 13 T cell receptor beta chains originate from one sample sequenced in a study of siplizumab effects on memory and regulatory T cells. Measured with immunoSEQ multiplex PCR; TCRdb has only the in-frame clones, and not every one. The sample carries approximately 100,000 clones, 85% to 95% recorded once. Specimen: non-Treg CD4+ T cells sorted from blood. All receptors come from a human donor in good health.

The chain combines TRBV6-6 with TRBJ1-2, with TRBD1 matching 7 bases. The V gene's germline CDR1 is MNHNY and CDR2 SVGAGI (reference sequence). The CDR3 covers 15 residues. Trimming removed 6 bases from V and 0 bases from J; junction bases left unmatched: 7. The CDR3, as DNA: TGTGCCAGCAGGTCGGGACAGTTAGCTAACTATGGCTACACCTTC. Protein sequence: CASRSGQLANYGYTF.

As DNA, the CDR3 is TGTGCCTGGAGTGTTTCTCCCTACGAGCAGTACTTC. Its translation: CAWSVSPYEQYF. The genes are TRBV30 and TRBJ2-7, with D hard to call. V was pared by 0 bases and J by 2 bases, with 5 bases between. Germline assignment: CDR1 GTSNPN and CDR2 SVGIG (reference sequence). The CDR3 is 12 residues long.

The chain uses TRBV7-9 and TRBJ2-3; no reliable D call. V lost 11 bases, J lost 6 bases, and 21 bases lay in between. The V gene's germline CDR1 is SEHNR and CDR2 FQNEAQ (reference sequence). This CDR3 has 14 amino acids. CDR3 protein: CAGVVWQEMDTQYF. The CDR3 bases are TGTGCCGGGGTGGTATGGCAGGAGATGGATACGCAGTATTTT.

The chain has TRBV10-3 and TRBJ1-5; 9 bases map to TRBD1. This CDR3 contains 17 residues. The germline V gene has CDR1 ENHRY and CDR2 SYGVKD. V lost 0 bases to trimming and J lost 3 bases; unmatched junction nucleotides: 6. CDR3 nucleotides: TGTGCCATCAGTGAGTCCAGGGACAGGGTTTACAATCAGCCCCAGCATTTT. This translates into CAISESRDRVYNQPQHF.

This clone was observed a single time. The chain has TRBV5-1 and TRBJ1-4; the match to TRBD1 covers 8 bases. CDR3 length: 15 amino acids. The ends lost 4 bases at V and 6 bases at J; junction bases unmatched: 8. Looked up from germline, CDR1 is SGHRS and CDR2 is YFSETQ. CDR3 loop: CASSGRTGSHEKLFF. CDR3 coding DNA: TGCGCCAGCAGCGGGAGGACAGGGTCCCATGAAAAACTGTTTTTT.

This clone was detected only once. This chain links TRBV6-1 with TRBJ1-2; D call uncertain. Trimming took off 2 bases at V and 4 bases at J, with 5 bases between the two ends. The CDR3 consists of 12 residues. Germline V CDR1 and CDR2: MNHNS, SASEGT. The CDR3 spells CASSEWSYGYTF. The CDR3 region has the DNA TGTGCCAGCAGTGAATGGAGCTATGGCTACACCTTC.

This chain links TRBV11-1 with TRBJ1-1, with D perhaps matching TRBD1 (5 bases). CDR3 length: 14 amino acids. V was clipped by 6 bases and J by 4 bases, with 15 bases between them. The germline gives CDR1 SGHAT, CDR2 FQDESV (reference sequence). The CDR3 nucleotides are TGTGCCAGCAGAGGTGGTGGTAGGGGCACTGAAGCTTTCTTT. Encoded protein: CASRGGGRGTEAFF.

In this sample, this clone turned up once. This chain links TRBV7-2 with TRBJ2-1, with no clear D. V lost 4 bases and J 10 bases, leaving 8 bases between the germline ends. The CDR3 has 11 residues. Germline V lookup: CDR1 SGHTA, CDR2 FQGNSA. The CDR3 reads CASSSYGEQFF. CDR3 nucleotide sequence: TGTGCCAGCAGCTCGTACGGGGAGCAGTTCTTC.

The chain couples TRBV6-5 to TRBJ2-7; no clear D gene. Germline CDR1 MNHEY, CDR2 SVGAGI. Trimming cost V 4 bases and J 9 bases, with 16 bases left between them. The CDR3 sequence is 13 residues long. CDR3 in DNA: TGTGCCAGCAGTTCCCCGAGTGGGCGTCGGCAGTACTTC. Amino acids: CASSSPSGRRQYF.

J is TRBJ2-7 and V is TRBV27; 8 bases are a match to TRBD1. The CDR3 runs to 12 residues. Germline loops: CDR1 MNHEY, CDR2 SMNVEV (reference sequence). The V segment lost 8 bases and the J segment 3 bases; nucleotides outside the gene matches: 3. This chain's CDR3 is CASRDRYYEQYF. In nucleotides, the CDR3 is TGTGCCAGCCGGGACAGGTACTACGAGCAGTACTTC.

A single count supports this clone. The rearrangement links TRBV9 to TRBJ1-1; maybe TRBD1 (6 bases). Germline V CDR1 and CDR2: SGDLS, YYNGEE. V lost 4 bases to trimming and J lost 2 bases, with 15 bases between them. This CDR3 spans 15 amino acids. The DNA for the CDR3 is TGTGCCAGCAGCCCAGGGGCGGGGATCAACACTGAAGCTTTCTTT. This gives the protein CASSPGAGINTEAFF.

This chain links TRBV2 with TRBJ1-2; D uncertain. The V and J ends lost 0 bases and 5 bases respectively, with 7 bases between them. Germline V gene lookup returns CDR1 SNHLY and CDR2 FYNNEI. The CDR3 has 13 residues. CDR3 DNA: TGTGCCAGCAGTGAAGCGTCGGGTTATGGCTACACCTTC. Its translation is CASSEASGYGYTF.

This chain joins TRBV7-2 and TRBJ1-2, with 7 bases fitting TRBD1. The V gene end was trimmed by 3 bases and the J gene end by 8 bases; junction bases not matched to a gene: 12. Germline CDR1 reads SGHTA; CDR2 reads FQGNSA. This CDR3 has 15 residues. The chain's CDR3 is CASSLRRDSGEGYTF. The CDR3 DNA is TGTGCCAGCAGCTTGCGCCGGGACAGCGGAGAGGGCTACACCTTC.